These T cell receptor beta chains were read from a single sample in a study of cytotoxic CD8 clonotypes in ibrutinib-treated CLL. Sequencing used immunoSEQ multiplex PCR; TCRdb keeps in-frame clones, though not all of them. This repertoire shows roughly 110,000 clones, approximately 58% found once; its top ten account for under 45%. This specimen consisted of PBMCs, obtained after 24 months of ibrutinib treatment. Receptor source: a human donor with chronic lymphocytic leukemia. Both conserved end residues are part of each CDR3. D genes are given only for firm matches. Clone size is given for some rows only: seen once, a few or many times, or a class if the clone is expanded.

cdr3_nt cdr3_aa j_call clone_size v_call d_call
TGTGCCAGCGGGGGCTGGGAGACCCAGTACTTC CASGGWETQYF TRBJ2-5 NA TRBV9 NA
TGCGCCAGCAGCCGATCTCCGGGACAGGGAGTCTACGAGCAGTACTTC CASSRSPGQGVYEQYF TRBJ2-7 few TRBV4-1 TRBD1
TGTGCCAGCAGTCCAGGGGGCTCTAGCACTGAAGCTTTCTTT CASSPGGSSTEAFF TRBJ1-1 few TRBV7-9 TRBD1
TGTGCCTGGAGTGTAAAGGGGACAGGAACCCCCTCTGGAAACACCATATATTTT CAWSVKGTGTPSGNTIYF TRBJ1-3 once TRBV30 TRBD1
TGTGCCAGCAGTTTAAAGTTCTGGGGCGATACGCAGTATTTT CASSLKFWGDTQYF TRBJ2-3 NA TRBV27 NA
TGTGCCAGCAGAGAAAGGGCTCGCAATGAGCAGTTCTTC CASRERARNEQFF TRBJ2-1 few TRBV25-1 NA
TGTGCCAGCGCGGGACAGGGGGCCCAGTACTTC CASAGQGAQYF TRBJ2-7 NA TRBV6-5 TRBD1
TGCGCCAGCAGCTTTGGTAGCGGGGGAAACAATGAGCAGTTCTTC CASSFGSGGNNEQFF TRBJ2-1 few TRBV5-1 TRBD2
TGTGCCAGCAGCGTACGTATGCGAGGTGCCTACAATGAGCAGTTCTTC CASSVRMRGAYNEQFF TRBJ2-1 NA TRBV9 NA
TGCGCCAGCAGAACAGGGTCTTCACCCCTCCACTTT CASRTGSSPLHF TRBJ1-6 once TRBV5-1 NA
TGTGCCAGCAGCTTAAGTAGGGGGCCGACAGATACGCAGTATTTT CASSLSRGPTDTQYF TRBJ2-3 few TRBV7-9 TRBD1
TGTGCCAGCAGCCCCTGGGACAGGGAGGGGTATCAGCCCCAGCATTTT CASSPWDREGYQPQHF TRBJ1-5 NA TRBV11-2 TRBD1
TGCAGCGTCGGACAGGGGGCACGGGGGACTGAAGCTTTCTTT CSVGQGARGTEAFF TRBJ1-1 NA TRBV29-1 TRBD1
TGTGCCAGCAGCGCCCTGGGTGTGGAGACCCAGTACTTC CASSALGVETQYF TRBJ2-5 NA TRBV7-9 NA
TGTGCCAGCGGGACCCTCTATGGCTACACCTTC CASGTLYGYTF TRBJ1-2 NA TRBV2 NA
TGTGCCAGCAGCGCCGGGACTAGATATCGTGAGCAGTTCTTC CASSAGTRYREQFF TRBJ2-1 once TRBV6-5 TRBD2
TGTGCCAGCTCACCAAGGGAAGCCACCTACGAGCAGTACTTC CASSPREATYEQYF TRBJ2-7 NA TRBV18 NA
TGTGCCAGCAGCTTGTCCCCGGGACAACTGAACACCGGGGAGCTGTTTTTT CASSLSPGQLNTGELFF TRBJ2-2 NA TRBV13 NA
TGTGCCAGCTCACCCTTCGGCAGGGAGTACGAGCAGTACTTC CASSPFGREYEQYF TRBJ2-7 NA TRBV18 NA
TGTGCCAGCAGTTACCGGGGGTCCTCGTACGAGCAGTACTTC CASSYRGSSYEQYF TRBJ2-7 NA TRBV6-5 NA
TGTGCCATCAGTGACACTGGCAATCAGCCCCAGCATTTT CAISDTGNQPQHF TRBJ1-5 NA TRBV10-3 NA
TGTGCCAGCACCAAGGGGGGGAACTATGGCTACACCTTC CASTKGGNYGYTF TRBJ1-2 NA TRBV2 NA
TGTGCCAGTAGTTTGGTAGGTTTGGGAGAGCAGTACTTC CASSLVGLGEQYF TRBJ2-7 NA TRBV19 NA
TGTGCCTGGAGTGCCTACAGGGACGAGCAGTACTTC CAWSAYRDEQYF TRBJ2-7 NA TRBV30 NA
TGTGCCAGCAGTTCACGAACAAATGAGCAGTTCTTC CASSSRTNEQFF TRBJ2-1 once TRBV27 NA
TGTGCCAGCAGCTTAGAAAGCGGCAGCACAGATACGCAGTATTTT CASSLESGSTDTQYF TRBJ2-3 NA TRBV7-3 NA
TGTGCCAGCAGCGGTGGGACAGGGGCAACCTACAATGAGCAGTTCTTC CASSGGTGATYNEQFF TRBJ2-1 NA TRBV9 TRBD1
TGTGCCAGTAGCGACAGCTATAATTCACCCCTCCACTTT CASSDSYNSPLHF TRBJ1-6 once TRBV19 NA
TGTGCCAGCAGCCCAGGGATCGGCACAGATACGCAGTATTTT CASSPGIGTDTQYF TRBJ2-3 NA TRBV7-9 NA
TGTGCCAGCAGCTTAGAATGGTCCTACGAGCAGTACTTC CASSLEWSYEQYF TRBJ2-7 NA TRBV11-3 NA
TGTGCCAGCAGCGTAGCTTCCGCAGGGGCGAGCACCGGGGAGCTGTTTTTT CASSVASAGASTGELFF TRBJ2-2 NA TRBV9 NA